Presented here are 18 T cell receptor beta chains from one specimen sequenced in a study of blood T cell repertoires in COVID-19. Data came from immunoSEQ multiplex PCR; TCRdb stores just in-frame clones and leaves some out. The data hold about 280,000 clones, with 88% observed a single time. Sequences were obtained from peripheral blood. These receptor sequences come from a man younger than 35 with active or convalescent COVID-19.

The chain employs TRBV15 and TRBJ2-7, with D tentatively TRBD2 (6 bases). There are 14 residues in the CDR3. Trimming took 0 bases from V and 9 from J, leaving 15 bases between them. The germline gives CDR1 LNHNV, CDR2 YYDKDF (reference sequence). The CDR3 here is CATSRDLSGGGQYF. The CDR3 DNA sequence: TGTGCCACCAGCAGAGATTTAAGTGGGGGAGGGCAGTACTTC.

J is TRBJ1-1 and V is TRBV10-1; 7 bases line up with TRBD1. Germline V gene data show CDR1 as WNHNN and CDR2 as SYGVQD (reference sequence). V shed 3 bases, J shed 5 bases, and the junction held 9 bases outside the gene matches. CDR3 length equals 15 residues. CDR3 bases: TGCGCCAGCAGTGACCCGAAGGGGGCTCGTACTGAAGCTTTCTTT. This translates into CASSDPKGARTEAFF.

The chain has TRBV10-1 and TRBJ2-1, with TRBD1 matching over 9 bases. The CDR3 spans 16 residues. From germline, CDR1 is WNHNN and CDR2 SYGVQD (reference sequence). The trim removed 6 bases at V and 7 bases at J, leaving 13 bases unmatched. CDR3 coding DNA: TGCGCCAGCAGGGCCGGCCGTGGACAGGGGTTGAATGAGCAGTTCTTC. It codes for CASRAGRGQGLNEQFF.

This sequence joins TRBV27 and TRBJ2-1; TRBD2 aligns across 10 bases. Germline assignment: CDR1 MNHEY and CDR2 SMNVEV (reference sequence). With 7 bases clipped from V and 1 base from J, the junction kept 4 bases outside the gene matches. The CDR3 extends over 15 amino acids. The CDR3 region has the DNA TGTGCCAGCAACTTACTAGCGGGGTCCTACAATGAGCAGTTCTTC. Its translation: CASNLLAGSYNEQFF.

The CDR3 nucleotides are TGCAGCGTTGAAGGCAGGTCCTACGAGCAGTACTTC. This translates into CSVEGRSYEQYF. The V and J genes are TRBV29-1 and TRBJ2-7; D gene uncertain. Trimming cost V 1 base and J 1 base, with 5 bases left between them. This CDR3 is built from 12 residues. Germline CDR1 is SQVTM and CDR2 is ANQGSEA.

The V and J genes are TRBV6-5 and TRBJ1-2; possible D gene TRBD1, 5 bases. This CDR3 contains 12 residues. Germline V gene sequence: CDR1 MNHEY, CDR2 SVGAGI. The V and J ends lost 6 bases and 9 bases respectively, with 14 bases between them. The CDR3 protein is CASSPGTRSYTF. CDR3 bases: TGTGCCAGCAGCCCCGGGACTAGGAGCTACACCTTC.

The rearrangement links TRBV5-1 to TRBJ2-7, with 9 bases lining up with TRBD1. The CDR3 runs to 15 residues. Germline CDR1 SGHRS, CDR2 YFSETQ. The trim removed 2 bases at V and 3 bases at J, leaving 6 bases unmatched. CDR3 residues: CASSLMTGGVYEQYF. The CDR3 region has the DNA TGCGCCAGCAGCTTAATGACAGGGGGTGTCTACGAGCAGTACTTC.

This chain uses TRBV6-5 with TRBJ1-1, with unresolved D. V was shortened by 0 bases and J by 0 bases, with 8 bases between the two germline ends. CDR3 size: 15 residues. Germline loops: CDR1 MNHEY, CDR2 SVGAGI. The CDR3 bases are TGTGCCAGCAGTTACTCCCCTCGGGTGAACACTGAAGCTTTCTTT. Translated: CASSYSPRVNTEAFF.

This sequence joins TRBV7-8 and TRBJ1-1; perhaps TRBD1 as D (5 bases). Germline CDR1 and CDR2: SGHVS and FQNEAQ. Trimming cost V 5 bases and J 5 bases, with 27 bases left between them. This CDR3 comprises 18 residues. CDR3 sequence: CASSPRPVSGGGVTEAFF. The CDR3 region has the DNA TGTGCCAGCAGCCCCCGCCCCGTAAGTGGGGGGGGAGTTACTGAAGCTTTCTTT.

The genes are TRBV10-1 and TRBJ1-6, with 7 nucleotides matching TRBD1. This CDR3 has 13 amino acids. The V gene's germline CDR1 is WNHNN and CDR2 SYGVQD (reference sequence). The V segment lost 7 bases and the J segment 7 bases; nucleotides outside the gene matches: 4. In DNA form, the CDR3 reads TGCGCCAGCATGACAGGGCTCAATTCACCCCTCCACTTT. This sequence encodes CASMTGLNSPLHF.

This chain connects TRBV13 to TRBJ2-1, with TRBD2 matching 12 bases. The V and J ends lost 6 bases and 8 bases, in that order; junction bases with no gene match: 8. Germline CDR1 and CDR2: PRHDT and FYEKMQ (reference sequence). The CDR3 spans 15 residues. Written as DNA, the CDR3 is TGTGCCAGCAGATCTAGCGGGGGGGCCTATGATGAGCAGTTCTTC. This sequence encodes CASRSSGGAYDEQFF.

The chain combines TRBV10-3 with TRBJ2-1; 7 bases line up with TRBD1. V gave up 4 bases and J gave up 6 bases; unmatched junction bases: 15. CDR3 length: 17 residues. CDR1 is ENHRY and CDR2 is SYGVKD in the germline V gene. The CDR3 reads CAISGALLTGLGNEQFF. CDR3 nucleotides: TGTGCCATCAGTGGGGCCCTCTTGACAGGGCTTGGCAATGAGCAGTTCTTC.

The chain carries TRBV2 and TRBJ2-6; 9 positions agree with TRBD1. The length of the CDR3 is 15 residues. Germline values: CDR1 SNHLY, CDR2 FYNNEI. V dropped 7 bases and J dropped 4; count of bases not matched to a gene: 5. CDR3 coding DNA: TGTGCCAGCAAGGACAGGGGTACCGGGGCCAACGTCCTGACTTTC. Translation: CASKDRGTGANVLTF.

The rearrangement uses TRBV6-5 and TRBJ2-1; 11 nucleotides match TRBD2. From germline, CDR1 is MNHEY and CDR2 SVGAGI. The CDR3 covers 15 residues. V lost 5 bases, J lost 6 bases, and 6 bases stayed unmatched. The CDR3 sequence is CASSLLAGVSNEQFF. In DNA, the CDR3 is TGTGCCAGCAGTCTACTAGCGGGGGTGTCCAATGAGCAGTTCTTC.

The gene calls are TRBV7-2 and TRBJ2-7; 15 nucleotides match TRBD2. From germline, CDR1 is SGHTA and CDR2 FQGNSA. V shed 5 bases and J 3 bases; nucleotides not matched to a gene: 5. The CDR3 spans 16 residues. CDR3 in DNA: TGTGCCAGCAGCCGTTCGGGACTAGCGGGGGGCTACGAGCAGTACTTC. Its translation is CASSRSGLAGGYEQYF.

In this sample, this clone turned up a few times. The CDR3 nucleotides read TGTGCCAGCAGTGAAGAGGCTAGCGGGGGGGGATTCTACAATGAGCAGTTCTTC. Translating gives CASSEEASGGGFYNEQFF. The chain recombines TRBV6-4 with TRBJ2-1; 12 positions agree with TRBD2. Germline loops: CDR1 MRHNA, CDR2 SNTAGT. The trim removed 3 bases at V and 3 bases at J, leaving 9 bases unmatched. The CDR3 has 18 amino acids.

The chain carries TRBV12-1 and TRBJ2-3; the table assigns TRBD2, which was not confirmed against the DNA. TRBV12-1 counts as a pseudogene. There are 16 residues in the CDR3. The CDR3 loop is CASSFPGVGPSDTQYF. In DNA form, the CDR3 reads TGTGCCAGCAGCTTCCCGGGGGTAGGTCCTTCAGATACGCAGTATTTT.

This clone was detected only a few times. The chain links TRBV3-1 (or the pseudogene TRBV3-2) to TRBJ2-7; 10 bases are a match to TRBD1. The CDR3 is 13 residues long. Trimming cost V 8 bases and J 5 bases; bases outside gene matches: 6. The V gene's germline CDR1 is LGHDT and CDR2 YNNKEL (reference sequence). The CDR3 DNA is TGTGCCAGCGGAGACAGGGGGCACGACGAGCAGTACTTC. Residues: CASGDRGHDEQYF.